The next 21 T cell receptor beta chains were all read from a single sample in a study of T cells in localized non-small cell lung cancer. Here immunoSEQ multiplex PCR was the method, and the copy in TCRdb shows in-frame clones only, minus some. The data contain approximately 31,000 clones, roughly 90% of them seen just once; the ten biggest clones take up less than 20%. Specimen: peripheral blood mononuclear cells, collected before any cancer treatment. These receptors all stem from a man aged 35-75 years with stage III lung adenocarcinoma.

V is TRBV20-1 and J is TRBJ2-7, with D hard to call. Germline CDR1 is DFQATT and CDR2 is SNEGSKA (reference sequence). The CDR3 spans 9 residues. V gave up 2 bases and J gave up 6 bases, with 2 bases separating them. This CDR3 reads CSARSEQYF. The CDR3 coding sequence is TGCAGTGCTAGATCCGAGCAGTACTTC.

The chain employs TRBV5-5 and TRBJ2-7; D perhaps matches TRBD1 (5 bases). The germline V gene encodes CDR1 SGHKS and CDR2 YYEKEE (reference sequence). Deletions cut 0 bases from V and 2 bases from J, with 12 bases between. The CDR3 is 15 amino acids. The CDR3 DNA reads TGTGCCAGCAGCTTGGTCTTCACAGGAGCCTACGAGCAGTACTTC. It is translated as CASSLVFTGAYEQYF.

The chain joins TRBV2 to TRBJ1-5; D is uncertain. CDR1 is SNHLY, CDR2 FYNNEI, per germline. With 7 bases removed from V and 0 bases from J, the gap between germline ends came to 13 bases. The CDR3 covers 15 residues. CDR3 bases: TGTGCCAGCAAATCGAACAGAAATAGCAATCAGCCCCAGCATTTT. Amino acids: CASKSNRNSNQPQHF. The whole variable domain, remainder taken from reference TRBV2 and TRBJ1-5, is EPEVTQTPSHQVTQMGQEVILRCVPISNHLYFYWYRQILGQKVEFLVSFYNNEISEKSEIFDDQFSVERPDGSNFTLKIRSTKLEDSAMYFCASKSNRNSNQPQHFGDGTRLSIL.

The chain combines TRBV7-2 with TRBJ2-3; D uncertain. The CDR3 has 13 amino acids. Germline CDR1 SGHTA, CDR2 FQGNSA. Trimming took off 6 bases at V and 0 bases at J, with 7 bases between the two ends. The CDR3 spells CASRPSSTDTQYF. CDR3 nucleotides: TGTGCCAGCAGACCCTCGAGCACAGATACGCAGTATTTT.

This chain connects TRBV5-1 to TRBJ1-1; no clear D gene. Trimming took 0 bases from V and 5 from J, leaving 14 bases between them. This CDR3 is built from 15 residues. Germline V gives CDR1 SGHRS, CDR2 YFSETQ. The CDR3 nucleotides read TGCGCCAGCAGCTTGGACCCGGGGAGGAGGACTGAAGCTTTCTTT. Its translation: CASSLDPGRRTEAFF.

The chain recombines TRBV2 with TRBJ1-2; no firm D call. This CDR3 is 14 amino acids long. V dropped 4 bases and J dropped 6 bases, with 15 bases sitting between them. The V gene's germline CDR1 is SNHLY and CDR2 FYNNEI. Written as DNA, the CDR3 is TGTGCCAGCAGTGCGTTCAGACCCATGGATGGCTACACCTTC. This sequence encodes CASSAFRPMDGYTF.

This rearrangement joins TRBV28 to TRBJ2-1; 8 bases are a match to TRBD1. CDR1 MDHEN and CDR2 SYDVKM come from the germline V gene. The CDR3 extends over 14 amino acids. V lost 8 bases, J lost 2 bases, and 5 bases stayed unmatched. The CDR3 nucleotides are TGTGCCAGCTCGTCAGGGGGCCCCTACAATGAGCAGTTCTTC. This sequence encodes CASSSGGPYNEQFF.

The chain combines TRBV18 with TRBJ1-1, with TRBD1 identical over 7 bases. The CDR3 is 13 amino acids. CDR1 and CDR2 from the germline V gene are KGHSH and LQKENI. With 10 bases clipped from V and 9 bases from J, the junction kept 14 bases outside the gene matches. This CDR3 reads CATQQGQGEKAFF. CDR3 DNA: TGTGCCACCCAACAAGGGCAGGGGGAGAAAGCTTTCTTT.

The chain recombines TRBV9 with TRBJ2-3, with 10 bases matching TRBD2. Germline V gene sequence: CDR1 SGDLS, CDR2 YYNGEE. The CDR3 is 16 residues long. J gave up 4 bases and V 3 bases, and 8 bases lay outside the gene matches. The CDR3: CASSARLAGSPDTQYF. The CDR3 nucleotides are TGTGCCAGCAGCGCCAGACTAGCGGGTAGCCCAGATACGCAGTATTTT.

The chain combines TRBV10-2 with TRBJ2-3; 7 bases align to TRBD2. The CDR3 contains 15 residues. V lost 7 bases, J lost 2 bases, and 9 bases stayed unmatched. From germline, CDR1 is WSHSY and CDR2 SAAADI. The CDR3 DNA follows: TGCGCCAGCATCGCCATGCGGGGGTTCACAGATACGCAGTATTTT. Its translation: CASIAMRGFTDTQYF.

The J gene is TRBJ1-2, the V gene TRBV28, with D maybe TRBD1 (5 bases). Per germline, CDR1 MDHEN and CDR2 SYDVKM. Deletions cut 5 bases from V and 4 bases from J, with 17 bases between. This CDR3 spans 15 amino acids. As DNA, the CDR3 is TGTGCCAGCAGTACAAAAAGTTGGGGGATCTATGGCTACACCTTC. Translated: CASSTKSWGIYGYTF.

This chain uses TRBV28 with TRBJ1-6; D is undetermined. Trimming stripped 5 bases from V and 0 bases from J, with 8 bases between. This CDR3 spans 15 amino acids. Germline lookup yields CDR1 MDHEN and CDR2 SYDVKM. The DNA of the CDR3 is TGTGCCAGCAGTCTTTCGAGCTCCTATAATTCACCCCTCCACTTT. Its protein is CASSLSSSYNSPLHF.

This clone appeared a single time. The chain couples TRBV19 to TRBJ1-5; a weak D match, TRBD1 (6 bases). The germline V gene encodes CDR1 LNHDA and CDR2 SQIVND (reference sequence). The V end lost 5 bases, the J end lost 0 bases, and 11 bases lay between the germline ends. The length of the CDR3 is 15 residues. CDR3 region: CASSYGQNSNQPQHF. In nucleotides, the CDR3 is TGTGCCAGTAGTTACGGACAGAATAGCAATCAGCCCCAGCATTTT.

For this clone: One end of the junction is discordant with germline, which a read error may explain. The identical CDR3 is also encoded by other nucleotide sequences in the sample. The gene calls are TRBV27 and TRBJ1-6; 7 nucleotides agree with TRBD1. Germline CDR1 reads MNHEY; CDR2 reads SMNVEV (reference sequence). The CDR3 has 12 amino acids. This CDR3 is CASNDRDSPLHF. The CDR3 region has the DNA TGTGCCAGCAATGACAGGGATTCACCTCTCCACTTT.

This clone has only a few counts. The chain links TRBV7-3 to TRBJ2-1; unclear D gene. Trimming removed 0 bases from V and 5 bases from J, with 8 bases in between. CDR3 length: 14 amino acids. Germline assignment: CDR1 SGHTA and CDR2 FQGTGA. CDR3 residues: CASSLTPGDNEQFF. The CDR3 DNA is TGTGCCAGCAGCTTAACTCCAGGTGACAATGAGCAGTTCTTC.

V is TRBV7-6 and J is TRBJ2-3, with TRBD2 matching 8 bases. CDR3 length equals 15 residues. The germline V gene encodes CDR1 SGHVS and CDR2 FNYEAQ. The V gene end was trimmed by 5 bases and the J gene end by 3 bases; junction bases not matched to a gene: 7. The CDR3 coding sequence is TGTGCCAGCAGCCTAAGTGCGGGGGGTACAGATACGCAGTATTTT. Its translation is CASSLSAGGTDTQYF.

This clone was detected once. The chain carries TRBV19 and TRBJ2-5; the match to TRBD2 covers 11 bases. V lost 3 bases to trimming and J lost 4 bases; unmatched junction nucleotides: 1. The CDR3 length is 14 residues. The V gene's germline CDR1 is LNHDA and CDR2 SQIVND (reference sequence). CDR3 coding DNA: TGTGCCAGTAGTATCACTAGCGGGGGAGAGACCCAGTACTTC. This sequence encodes CASSITSGGETQYF.

This clone turned up a few times. This rearrangement joins TRBV6-5 to TRBJ2-3; D remains ambiguous. V was shortened by 11 bases and J by 8 bases, with 17 bases between the two germline ends. From germline, CDR1 is MNHEY and CDR2 SVGAGI. This CDR3 contains 12 residues. The CDR3 bases are TGTGCCCCTTACTGGTATCTCGGTACGCAGTATTTT. It specifies CAPYWYLGTQYF.

Written as DNA, the CDR3 is TGTGCCACCAGCAGGGGGCTGGAACTCTATGGCTACACCTTC. Translated: CATSRGLELYGYTF. This chain uses TRBV15 with TRBJ1-2; a possible D gene is TRBD1 (5 bases). The CDR3 length is 14 residues. Trimming cost V 3 bases and J 4 bases, with 12 bases left between them. Germline CDR1 LNHNV, CDR2 YYDKDF (reference sequence).

V and J are TRBV29-1 and TRBJ1-2, with TRBD1 matching over 9 bases. The V segment lost 7 bases and the J segment 1 base; nucleotides outside the gene matches: 10. CDR1 and CDR2 (germline): SQVTM, ANQGSEA. CDR3 length: 15 residues. The CDR3 nucleotides are TGCAGCGCTGGGACCGGGACAGGGATTAACTATGGCTACACCTTC. Protein: CSAGTGTGINYGYTF.

This clone was observed a few times. The V and J genes are TRBV7-8 and TRBJ2-1; 15 bases line up with TRBD2. Germline V gene lookup returns CDR1 SGHVS and CDR2 FQNEAQ. There are 16 residues in the CDR3. Trimming took 5 bases from V and 7 from J; bases not matched to a gene: 6. CDR3 sequence reads: CASSRGLAGGTNEQFF. In DNA, the CDR3 is TGTGCCAGCAGCAGAGGACTAGCGGGGGGGACTAATGAGCAGTTCTTC.